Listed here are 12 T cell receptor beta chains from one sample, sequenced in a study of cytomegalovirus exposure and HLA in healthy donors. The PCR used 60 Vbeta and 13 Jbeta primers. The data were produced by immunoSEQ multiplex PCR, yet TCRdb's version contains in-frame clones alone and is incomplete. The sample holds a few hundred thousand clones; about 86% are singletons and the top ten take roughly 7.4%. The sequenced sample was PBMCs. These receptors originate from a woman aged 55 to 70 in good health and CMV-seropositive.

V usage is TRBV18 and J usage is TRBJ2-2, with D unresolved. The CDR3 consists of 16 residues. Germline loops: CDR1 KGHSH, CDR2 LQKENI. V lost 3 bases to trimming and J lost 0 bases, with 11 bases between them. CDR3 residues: CASSPGGGSNTGELFF. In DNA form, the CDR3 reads TGTGCCAGCTCACCTGGTGGCGGTTCGAACACCGGGGAGCTGTTTTTT.

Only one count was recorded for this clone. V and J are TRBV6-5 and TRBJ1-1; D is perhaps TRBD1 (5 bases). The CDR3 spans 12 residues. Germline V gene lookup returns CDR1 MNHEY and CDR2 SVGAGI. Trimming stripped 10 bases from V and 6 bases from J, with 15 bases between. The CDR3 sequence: CAILGRGSEAFF. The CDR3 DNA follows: TGTGCCATCTTAGGGCGGGGGTCTGAAGCTTTCTTT.

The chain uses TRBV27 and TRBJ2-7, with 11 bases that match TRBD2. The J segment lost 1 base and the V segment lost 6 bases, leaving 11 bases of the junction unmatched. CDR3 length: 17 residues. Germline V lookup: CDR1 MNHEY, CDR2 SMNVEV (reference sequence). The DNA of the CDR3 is TGTGCCAGCAGCAGATCGATTGGGACTAGCGGATCCTACGAGCAGTACTTC. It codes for CASSRSIGTSGSYEQYF.

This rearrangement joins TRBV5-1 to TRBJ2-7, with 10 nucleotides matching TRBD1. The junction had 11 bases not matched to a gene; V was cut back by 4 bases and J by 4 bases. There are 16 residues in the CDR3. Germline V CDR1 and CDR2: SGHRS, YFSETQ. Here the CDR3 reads CASSKGGAGQGYEQYF. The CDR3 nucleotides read TGCGCCAGCAGCAAAGGGGGGGCGGGACAGGGGTACGAGCAGTACTTC.

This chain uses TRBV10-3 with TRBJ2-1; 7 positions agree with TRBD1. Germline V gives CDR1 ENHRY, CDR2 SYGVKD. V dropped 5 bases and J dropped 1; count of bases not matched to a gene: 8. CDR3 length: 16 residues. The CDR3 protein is CAISRQGQQSYNEQFF. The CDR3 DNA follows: TGTGCCATCAGTCGACAGGGCCAGCAGTCCTACAATGAGCAGTTCTTC.

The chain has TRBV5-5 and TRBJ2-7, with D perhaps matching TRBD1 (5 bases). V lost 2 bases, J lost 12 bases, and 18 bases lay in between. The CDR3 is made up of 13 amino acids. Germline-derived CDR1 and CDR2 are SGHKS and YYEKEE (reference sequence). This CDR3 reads CASSFENIGVPYF. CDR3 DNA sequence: TGTGCCAGCAGCTTTGAAAACATAGGGGTTCCGTACTTC. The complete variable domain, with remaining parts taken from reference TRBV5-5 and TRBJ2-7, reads DAGVTQSPTHLIKTRGQQVTLRCSPISGHKSVSWYQQVLGQGPQFIFQYYEKEERGRGNFPDRFSARQFPNYSSELNVNALLLGDSALYLCASSFENIGVPYFGPGTRLTVT.

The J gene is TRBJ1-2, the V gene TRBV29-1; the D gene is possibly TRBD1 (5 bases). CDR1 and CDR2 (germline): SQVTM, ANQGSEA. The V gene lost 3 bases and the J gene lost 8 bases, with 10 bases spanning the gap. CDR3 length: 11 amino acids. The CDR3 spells CSVDPQGGYTF. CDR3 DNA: TGCAGCGTTGACCCGCAGGGCGGCTACACCTTC.

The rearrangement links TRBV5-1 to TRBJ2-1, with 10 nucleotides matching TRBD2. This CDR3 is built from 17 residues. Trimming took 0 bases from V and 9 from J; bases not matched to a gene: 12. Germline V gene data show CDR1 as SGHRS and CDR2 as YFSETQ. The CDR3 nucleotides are TGCGCCAGCAGCTTGGGCCTTCTAGCGGGAGAAACGAGTGAGCAGTTCTTC. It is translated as CASSLGLLAGETSEQFF.

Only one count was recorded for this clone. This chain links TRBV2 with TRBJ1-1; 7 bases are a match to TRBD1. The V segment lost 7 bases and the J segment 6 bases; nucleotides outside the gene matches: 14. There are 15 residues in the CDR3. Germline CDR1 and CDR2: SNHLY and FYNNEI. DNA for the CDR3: TGTGCCAGCAACCCACAGTTGACAGGGAAAGCTGAAGCTTTCTTT. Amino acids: CASNPQLTGKAEAFF.

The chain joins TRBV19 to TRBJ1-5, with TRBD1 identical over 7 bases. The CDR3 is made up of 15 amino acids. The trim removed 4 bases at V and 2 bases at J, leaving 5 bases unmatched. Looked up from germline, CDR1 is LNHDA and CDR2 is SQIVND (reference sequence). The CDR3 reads CASSTRQGGNQPQHF. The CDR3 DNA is TGTGCCAGTAGTACGAGACAGGGTGGCAATCAGCCCCAGCATTTT.

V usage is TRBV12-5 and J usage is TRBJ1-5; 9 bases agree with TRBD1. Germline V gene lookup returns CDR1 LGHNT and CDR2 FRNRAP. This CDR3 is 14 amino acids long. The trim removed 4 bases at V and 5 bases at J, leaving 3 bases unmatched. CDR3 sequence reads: CASGWGQGDQPQHF. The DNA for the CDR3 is TGTGCTAGTGGTTGGGGACAGGGCGATCAGCCCCAGCATTTT.

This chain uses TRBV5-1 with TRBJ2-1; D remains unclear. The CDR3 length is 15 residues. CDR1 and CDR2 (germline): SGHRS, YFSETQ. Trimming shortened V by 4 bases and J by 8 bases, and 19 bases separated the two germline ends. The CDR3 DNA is TGCGCCAGCAGCCCGAGTCACCCCAGGATCGATGAGCAGTTCTTC. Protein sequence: CASSPSHPRIDEQFF. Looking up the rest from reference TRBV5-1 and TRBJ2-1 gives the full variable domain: KAGVTQTPRYLIKTRGQQVTLSCSPISGHRSVSWYQQTPGQGLQFLFEYFSETQRNKGNFPGRFSGRQFSNSRSEMNVSTLELGDSALYLCASSPSHPRIDEQFFGPGTRLTVL.